What follows describes a single T cell receptor beta chain. Its antigen is currently not known. Qualities for individual bases were not recorded, and no much larger clone is one base off. Library creation used PCR. Sequencer: Illumina HiSeq 2500. TCR library preparation used molecular barcoding, with unique molecular identifiers applied to normalize quantification of the TCRbeta repertoire. TCRdb reprocessed the public reads (quality trimming at Q25 with fastp, clone calling with MiXCR) and kept in-frame beta chains. When rows share a CDR3 protein, they turn into one entry using the most common DNA and genes. This sample is represented by about 580,000 distinct CDR3 sequences; 27% of them were singletons. The ten largest make up around 36% of the sample. This record comes from a study of T-cell reconstitution after alpha-beta-depleted transplantation in children (dated by TCRdb to the mid-2010s). Looking at the study overall: Using TCR repertoire profiling, the study followed T-cell immune reconstitution in a quantitative way in children after TCRalphabeta/CD19-depleted allogeneic hematopoietic cell transplantation.

Measured from the cysteine to the phenylalanine, the CDR3 is 16 residues long. Here the CDR3 DNA is all that survives: 48 bases in frame from base 1. Via the germline V gene, CDR1 is SGHDT and CDR2 YYEEEE. V is pared back by 2 bases and J by 0 bases, with 15 bases lying between the germline termini. The paper as a whole reports these results and caveats: In some patients, high TCRbeta diversity at day 60 was attributed to recipient T cells and intrathymic progenitors that had survived conditioning. The frequencies of hyperexpanded clones fell over the following months, and after one year, T-cell counts and TCRbeta diversity were mostly attributed to newly produced T cells. The apparently early alphabetaT-cell count recovery about two months after transplant was reportedly dependent on only several hundred rapidly expanded clones derived from non-depleted graft cells.

The treatment or condition label here, explained by the study, means: allogeneic hematopoietic cell transplantation with graft depleted of TCRalphabeta T cells and CD19 B cells. The children who served as transplant recipients had been given grafts of TCRalphabeta/CD19-depleted allogeneic hematopoietic cells. The source is a boy younger than two with Wiskott-Aldrich syndrome, due to receive a stem cell transplant. This sample comprised PBMCs, obtained before TCRalphabeta/CD19-depleted stem cell transplant. The receptor chain draws on TRBV5-6 and TRBJ2-7; there is no confident call for the D gene. The CDR3 in this case is CASSLDVTGLSYEQYF. The DNA is as follows: TGTGCCAGCAGCTTAGACGTGACGGGCCTCTCCTACGAGCAGTACTTC.